What follows are 20 T cell receptor beta chains derived from one specimen sequenced in a study of cytotoxic CD8 clonotypes in ibrutinib-treated CLL. Generated by immunoSEQ multiplex PCR, the TCRdb table keeps only in-frame clones and is missing some. The sample has some 20,000 clones, 81% seen once; the top ten hold about 5.8%. The material sequenced was PBMCs, taken before ibrutinib treatment. The receptors originated from a human donor with chronic lymphocytic leukemia.

This clone was recorded once. The chain carries TRBV6-1 and TRBJ1-3; D gene uncertain. The ends were cut back, 7 bases at V and 7 bases at J, with 11 bases in the middle. Germline CDR1 MNHNS, CDR2 SASEGT. The CDR3 has 12 amino acids. CDR3 DNA sequence: TGTGCCAGCAAGACCAGGCGTAACACCATATATTTT. This codes for CASKTRRNTIYF.

The chain is built from TRBV5-6 and TRBJ1-1; D may be TRBD1 (6 bases). The CDR3 covers 15 residues. With 6 bases removed from V and 5 bases from J, the gap between germline ends came to 20 bases. Germline values: CDR1 SGHDT, CDR2 YYEEEE. The CDR3 nucleotides read TGTGCCAGCACCCACCGGGGGCTGGTAATAACTGAAGCTTTCTTT. It encodes CASTHRGLVITEAFF.

The gene calls are TRBV6-6 and TRBJ1-2, with TRBD1 matching 9 bases. The CDR3 has 15 residues. Losses at the gene ends were 4 bases for V and 5 bases for J; bases not matched to a gene: 8. Germline loops: CDR1 MNHNY, CDR2 SVGAGI (reference sequence). The CDR3 DNA reads TGTGCCAGCAGTTTCACAGGGGGCGAGTTTTATGGCTACACCTTC. This encodes CASSFTGGEFYGYTF.

This chain uses TRBV4-1 with TRBJ2-7; D unresolved. The V end lost 1 base, the J end lost 4 bases, and 14 bases lay between the germline ends. The CDR3 is 15 amino acids. In germline, CDR1 is MGHRA, CDR2 YSYEKL. Here the CDR3 reads CASSQVLGGKYEQYF. The DNA for the CDR3 is TGCGCCAGCAGCCAAGTTTTGGGTGGAAAGTACGAGCAGTACTTC.

The rearrangement links TRBV5-1 to TRBJ2-2; D perhaps matches TRBD1 (6 bases). Trimming shortened V by 0 bases and J by 1 base, and 16 bases separated the two germline ends. Germline V CDR1 and CDR2: SGHRS, YFSETQ. This CDR3 has 18 amino acids. The CDR3 here is CASSLARMDSRNTGELFF. The CDR3 nucleotides are TGCGCCAGCAGCTTGGCCCGGATGGACAGCCGGAACACCGGGGAGCTGTTTTTT.

This clone was found a few times. V is TRBV19 and J is TRBJ2-7; D gene ambiguous. Germline V gene lookup returns CDR1 LNHDA and CDR2 SQIVND (reference sequence). This CDR3 spans 12 amino acids. Between the trimmed V and J ends, which lost 6 bases and 6 bases, there was a span of 12 bases. Here the CDR3 reads CASSVEGGEQYF. For the CDR3, the DNA is TGTGCCAGTAGCGTGGAAGGCGGCGAGCAGTACTTC.

The chain uses TRBV12-5 and TRBJ2-3; no clear D gene. The germline gives CDR1 LGHNT, CDR2 FRNRAP. V was shortened by 5 bases and J by 1 base, with 4 bases between the two germline ends. The CDR3 totals 12 residues. The CDR3 reads CASGPRTDTQYF. CDR3 DNA sequence: TGTGCTAGTGGTCCACGCACAGATACGCAGTATTTT.

The V and J genes are TRBV6-6 and TRBJ2-7; D possibly corresponds to TRBD1 (5 bases). V shed 6 bases and J shed 2 bases, with 5 bases lying between them. CDR1 is MNHNY and CDR2 is SVGAGI in the germline V gene (reference sequence). The CDR3 contains 11 residues. As DNA, the CDR3 is TGTGCCAGCAGAGGGGCCTACGAGCAGTACTTC. Encoded protein: CASRGAYEQYF.

This chain's CDR3 is CASSPRDGTYYCYTF. CDR3 bases: TGTGCCAGCAGCCCGAGGGACGGAACTTATTATTGCTACACCTTC. The chain carries TRBV14 and TRBJ1-2; maybe TRBD1 (5 bases). With 4 bases removed from V and 9 bases from J, the gap between germline ends came to 21 bases. CDR1 and CDR2 (germline): SGHDN, FVKESK. The CDR3 loop spans 15 amino acids.

The CDR3 here is CASRIQGPNTEAFF. CDR3 nucleotide sequence: TGTGCCAGCAGGATACAGGGGCCCAACACTGAAGCTTTCTTT. The V and J genes are TRBV5-4 and TRBJ1-1; 7 bases align to TRBD1. Germline V gene data show CDR1 as SGHNT and CDR2 as YYREEE (reference sequence). With V trimmed by 5 bases and J by 2 bases, 6 bases remained unmatched. CDR3 size: 14 residues.

By sample share, this clone is medium-sized (0.01 to 0.1%). V gene TRBV14 combines with J gene TRBJ1-1, with 9 bases aligning to TRBD1. Trimming cost V 4 bases and J 6 bases; bases outside gene matches: 9. CDR3 length equals 15 residues. Looked up from germline, CDR1 is SGHDN and CDR2 is FVKESK. CDR3 sequence (DNA): TGTGCCAGCAGCCGAATAGGGACAGGGTCGGCTGAAGCTTTCTTT. This sequence encodes CASSRIGTGSAEAFF.

This clone was detected once. The rearrangement uses TRBV12-2 and TRBJ1-5; TRBD1 is the table's D call, not checked against the DNA. TRBV12-2 is tagged as a pseudogene. The length of the CDR3 is 16 residues. This CDR3 reads CASRFDSILSYQPQHF. CDR3 bases: TGTGCAAGTCGATTTGACAGCATCCTTTCTTATCAGCCCCAGCATTTT.

This clone is labeled medium-sized. The CDR3 bases are TGTGCCAGCAGTTTAGGCTACGAGCAGTACTTC. Protein product: CASSLGYEQYF. The gene calls are TRBV27 and TRBJ2-7; D not certain. Looked up from germline, CDR1 is MNHEY and CDR2 is SMNVEV (reference sequence). The CDR3 contains 11 residues. The germline V and J ends were trimmed by 2 bases and 3 bases, with 2 bases remaining between them.

The V call is TRBV6-5, the J call TRBJ1-2, with a weak D call TRBD1 (5 bases). The germline V gene has CDR1 MNHEY and CDR2 SVGAGI. CDR3 length equals 12 residues. The V end lost 5 bases, the J end lost 8 bases, and 12 bases lay between the germline ends. For the CDR3, the DNA is TGTGCCAGCAGTGCCAGGGAACTCGGCTACACCTTC. Translating gives CASSARELGYTF.

The gene calls are TRBV5-1 and TRBJ2-3; TRBD2 matches 9 bases. CDR1 and CDR2 from the germline V gene are SGHRS and YFSETQ. This CDR3 is 15 amino acids long. J gave up 1 base and V 4 bases, and 4 bases lay outside the gene matches. This CDR3 reads CASSPASGGTDTQYF. CDR3 coding DNA: TGCGCCAGCAGCCCGGCTAGCGGGGGCACAGATACGCAGTATTTT.

The chain couples TRBV5-6 to TRBJ2-7; possible D gene TRBD1, 5 bases. This CDR3 region has 13 residues. The germline gives CDR1 SGHDT, CDR2 YYEEEE. V lost 5 bases to trimming and J lost 0 bases, with 9 bases between them. The CDR3 nucleotides are TGTGCCAGCAGTATAGGGGCCTCCTACGAGCAGTACTTC. Translation gives CASSIGASYEQYF.

CDR3 sequence reads: CASSQDMWRGPYNEQFF. The CDR3 DNA is TGTGCCAGCAGCCAAGATATGTGGCGGGGGCCCTACAATGAGCAGTTCTTC. J is TRBJ2-1 and V is TRBV14, with a weak D call TRBD2 (7 bases). The germline CDR1 and CDR2 sequences are SGHDN and FVKESK. V lost 0 bases to trimming and J lost 2 bases, with 14 bases between them. The CDR3 is made up of 17 amino acids.

With regard to this clone: A junction end diverges from the germline sequence, so it may reflect a read error. The chain has TRBV29-1 and TRBJ2-3; 9 nucleotides align to TRBD2. CDR1 is SQVTM and CDR2 is ANQGSEA in the germline V gene. CDR3 length: 16 amino acids. The CDR3 loop is CSLEDYSGGLTDTQYF. CDR3 nucleotide sequence: TGCAGCCTTGAAGATTATAGCGGGGGCCTCACAGATACGCAGTATTTT.

This clone has just a few counts. This chain connects TRBV5-1 to TRBJ1-1; 8 positions match TRBD1. The CDR3 has 14 residues. With V trimmed by 4 bases and J by 4 bases, 6 bases remained unmatched. CDR1 is SGHRS and CDR2 is YFSETQ in the germline V gene. CDR3 nucleotides: TGCGCCAGCAGCCCAGGGGGCGCGGGCACTGAAGCTTTCTTT. As protein: CASSPGGAGTEAFF.

This chain links TRBV30 with TRBJ2-7, with TRBD2 as a possible D gene (5 bases). Between the trimmed V and J ends, which lost 2 bases and 6 bases, there was a span of 26 bases. Germline-derived CDR1 and CDR2 are GTSNPN and SVGIG (reference sequence). The CDR3 is made up of 17 amino acids. In DNA, the CDR3 is TGTGCCTGGAGTCCCAGAGGGCTAGCAGCATTACTGGGCGAGCAGTACTTC. Encoded protein: CAWSPRGLAALLGEQYF.